A selection of T cell receptor beta chains follows, all from one sample in a study of blood T cell repertoires in COVID-19. TCRdb keeps only in-frame clones here, not all; method: immunoSEQ multiplex PCR. The sample contains 330,000 or so clones, roughly nine tenths of which appear only once. The source material was PBMCs or T cells enriched from blood (not recorded which). The source of these receptors is a woman under 40 who had recovered from COVID-19. Each CDR3 is given with its conserved first and last residue. A D gene is named only where the DNA matches it firmly. Clone size, where shown, is once, few, many, or a class for clones that have expanded.

V	J	size	D	CDR3	DNA
TRBV9	TRBJ1-2	-	-	CASSASGFYGYTF	TGTGCCAGCAGCGCTTCAGGATTCTATGGCTACACCTTC
TRBV18	TRBJ2-2	-	-	CASSPGAVVINTGELFF	TGTGCCAGCTCACCGGGCGCTGTTGTCATTAACACCGGGGAGCTGTTTTTT
TRBV11-3	TRBJ2-7	-	-	CASSSLYEQYF	TGTGCCAGCAGCAGCCTTTACGAGCAGTACTTC
TRBV7-3	TRBJ1-3	-	TRBD1	CASSPGTGGNTIYF	TGTGCCAGCAGCCCGGGGACAGGGGGGAACACCATATATTTT
TRBV5-6	TRBJ2-3	-	TRBD2	CASSLWLAGGPVAPDTQYF	TGTGCCAGCAGCTTGTGGCTAGCGGGGGGGCCAGTAGCCCCAGATACGCAGTATTTT
TRBV6-5	TRBJ1-6	-	TRBD1	CASSYSKGANNSPLHF	TGTGCCAGCAGTTACTCGAAGGGGGCAAATAATTCACCCCTCCACTTT
TRBV27	TRBJ2-3	-	TRBD2	CASSGLLAGVADTQYF	TGTGCCAGCAGCGGCTTACTAGCGGGAGTTGCAGATACGCAGTATTTT
TRBV18	TRBJ2-1	-	TRBD2	CASSPRTSGRGDNEQFF	TGTGCCAGCTCACCCCGGACTAGCGGGAGGGGAGACAATGAGCAGTTCTTC
TRBV19	TRBJ1-2	-	TRBD1	CASSRDRRYGYTF	TGTGCCAGTAGTAGGGACAGGAGGTATGGCTACACCTTC
TRBV5-4	TRBJ2-7	once	TRBD2	CASSPVAGALEQYF	TGTGCCAGCAGCCCGGTAGCGGGAGCCCTCGAGCAGTACTTC
TRBV29-1	TRBJ2-1	-	-	CSVTGLGEQFF	TGCAGCGTTACCGGCCTAGGAGAGCAGTTCTTC
TRBV7-2	TRBJ1-1	few	-	CASSLSGPQGTEAFF	TGTGCCAGCAGCTTATCGGGGCCACAGGGCACTGAAGCTTTCTTT
TRBV2	TRBJ1-2	-	-	CASRPTANYGYTF	TGTGCCAGCAGACCGACAGCAAACTATGGCTACACCTTC
TRBV7-8	TRBJ1-5	-	-	CASSRQSLRDNQPQHF	TGTGCCAGCAGCAGACAGAGTTTGCGTGACAATCAGCCCCAGCATTTT
TRBV7-2	TRBJ1-5	-	TRBD1	CASSVDRNQPQHF	TGTGCCAGCAGCGTGGACAGGAATCAGCCCCAGCATTTT
TRBV7-6	TRBJ2-1	-	-	CASSLGSEQFF	TGTGCCAGCAGCTTAGGCAGTGAGCAGTTCTTC
TRBV7-9	TRBJ2-2	-	-	CASSLLPVVDTGELFF	TGTGCCAGCAGCTTACTTCCTGTCGTAGACACCGGGGAGCTGTTTTTT
TRBV5-4	TRBJ2-7	-	TRBD1	CASSYPTGYEQYF	TGTGCCAGCAGCTACCCGACAGGGTACGAGCAGTACTTC
TRBV5-5	TRBJ1-4	-	TRBD1	CASSLVQGNEKLFF	TGTGCCAGCAGCTTGGTACAGGGGAATGAAAAACTGTTTTTT
TRBV18	TRBJ1-2	-	-	CASSPTPDSYGYTF	TGTGCCAGCTCACCTACCCCGGACAGCTATGGCTACACCTTC
TRBV11-2	TRBJ2-3	once	-	CASSVDISTDTQYF	TGTGCCAGCAGCGTCGACATATCCACAGATACGCAGTATTTT
TRBV4-3	TRBJ1-2	-	TRBD1	CASSPTTGHGYTF	TGCGCCAGCAGCCCAACGACAGGGCATGGCTACACCTTC
TRBV18	TRBJ2-7	-	TRBD2	CASSPGLVTYEQYF	TGTGCCAGCTCACCGGGACTAGTTACCTACGAGCAGTACTTC
TRBV6-5	TRBJ2-7	-	TRBD2	CASSPPSGVWYEQYF	TGTGCCAGCAGTCCCCCTAGCGGGGTTTGGTACGAGCAGTACTTC
TRBV6-1	TRBJ1-5	-	TRBD1	CASSEGTGGGIGNQPQHF	TGTGCCAGCAGTGAGGGGACAGGGGGAGGGATTGGGAATCAGCCCCAGCATTTT
TRBV19	TRBJ2-5	-	TRBD1	CASSIGDSQETQYF	TGTGCCAGTAGTATAGGGGACAGCCAAGAGACCCAGTACTTC
TRBV6-5	TRBJ1-5	-	TRBD1	CASSSQGKDQPQHF	TGTGCCAGCAGTTCACAGGGGAAGGATCAGCCCCAGCATTTT
TRBV18	TRBJ1-5	-	-	CASSQTGTSNQPQHF	TGTGCCAGCTCACAGACAGGAACCTCCAATCAGCCCCAGCATTTT
TRBV6-1	TRBJ2-7	-	TRBD1	CASSEAGGQGEQYF	TGTGCCAGCAGTGAAGCAGGAGGACAGGGAGAGCAGTACTTC
TRBV29-1	TRBJ2-5	-	-	CSVSSGARETQYF	TGCAGCGTTAGTTCAGGGGCACGAGAGACCCAGTACTTC
TRBV12-3/TRBV12-4	TRBJ2-7	-	-	CASSFPPTEQYF	TGTGCCAGCAGTTTCCCCCCTACCGAGCAGTACTTC
TRBV4-2	TRBJ2-5	once	-	CASSQGASRGLEETQYF	TGTGCCAGCAGCCAAGGGGCCTCGAGGGGGTTGGAAGAGACCCAGTACTTC
TRBV13	TRBJ2-2	-	TRBD1	CASSLTGVNTGELFF	TGTGCCAGCAGCTTGACAGGGGTGAACACCGGGGAGCTGTTTTTT
TRBV5-1	TRBJ2-2	-	-	CASSWNSLNTGELFF	TGCGCCAGCAGCTGGAACAGTTTGAACACCGGGGAGCTGTTTTTT
TRBV11-2	TRBJ2-2	-	-	CASSPGHVNTGELFF	TGTGCCAGCAGCCCGGGACACGTGAACACCGGGGAGCTGTTTTTT
TRBV28	TRBJ2-1	-	TRBD2	CASSFLAGGDEQFF	TGTGCCAGCAGCTTCCTAGCGGGAGGAGATGAGCAGTTCTTC
TRBV6-2/TRBV6-3	TRBJ1-5	-	-	CASSLPRDGYPNQPQHF	TGTGCCAGCAGTTTACCCAGGGATGGATATCCAAATCAGCCCCAGCATTTT
TRBV11-2	TRBJ2-7	-	TRBD1	CASSLGDSTYEQYF	TGTGCCAGCAGCTTAGGGGACAGTACCTACGAGCAGTACTTC
TRBV28	TRBJ2-7	-	TRBD1	CASSSDRGYDEQYF	TGTGCCAGCAGTTCCGACAGGGGGTATGACGAGCAGTACTTC
TRBV28	TRBJ2-5	-	-	CASSAHRVGETQYF	TGTGCCAGCAGTGCCCACAGGGTTGGAGAGACCCAGTACTTC
TRBV19	TRBJ1-5	once	TRBD1	CATNRGQINQPQHF	TGTGCCACAAACAGGGGACAGATCAATCAGCCCCAGCATTTT
TRBV9	TRBJ2-3	-	TRBD2	CASSVAGLASDTQYF	TGTGCCAGCAGCGTAGCGGGACTAGCTTCGGATACGCAGTATTTT
TRBV6-5	TRBJ1-2	-	TRBD1	CASRFGQVDGGYTF	TGTGCCAGCAGGTTCGGACAGGTCGATGGTGGCTACACCTTC
TRBV2	TRBJ1-1	-	-	CASSVRGRNTEAFF	TGTGCCAGCAGTGTCAGAGGCAGGAACACTGAAGCTTTCTTT
TRBV4-1	TRBJ2-7	once	-	CASSQGVTVLAHKQYF	TGCGCCAGCAGCCAAGGGGTTACGGTCCTAGCCCATAAGCAGTACTTC
TRBV5-1	TRBJ1-5	-	-	CASSGGESNQPQHF	TGCGCCAGCAGCGGAGGGGAAAGCAATCAGCCCCAGCATTTT
TRBV6-2/TRBV6-3	TRBJ2-7	-	TRBD1	CASSYPLVWRTDRPYEQYF	TGTGCCAGCAGTTACCCTTTAGTTTGGCGGACGGACAGGCCCTACGAGCAGTACTTC
TRBV27	TRBJ2-7	-	-	CASSPQVSYEQYF	TGTGCCAGCAGTCCGCAGGTCTCCTACGAGCAGTACTTC
TRBV28	TRBJ1-2	-	TRBD1	CASSFWTGGEGYTF	TGTGCCAGCAGTTTTTGGACAGGGGGCGAAGGCTACACCTTC
TRBV3-1/TRBV3-2	TRBJ1-2	-	-	CASSQESGYGYTF	TGTGCCAGCAGCCAAGAATCCGGGTACGGCTACACCTTC
TRBV3-1/TRBV3-2	TRBJ1-2	-	-	CASSQDTGSHGYTF	TGTGCCAGCAGCCAAGATACAGGGTCCCATGGCTACACCTTC
TRBV11-2	TRBJ2-3	-	TRBD2	CASSLDSLAGVASTDTQYF	TGTGCCAGCAGCTTAGATAGTTTGGCGGGAGTCGCTAGCACAGATACGCAGTATTTT
TRBV7-2	TRBJ2-3	-	-	CASSLGRGDTQYF	TGTGCCAGCAGCTTAGGACGGGGGGATACGCAGTATTTT
TRBV5-1	TRBJ2-2	-	TRBD2	CASSSRLAALPGELFF	TGCGCCAGCAGCTCAAGACTAGCGGCGCTCCCCGGGGAGCTGTTTTTT
TRBV5-1	TRBJ2-7	-	-	CASSLSSRVTSEQYF	TGCGCCAGCAGCTTGTCTTCAAGAGTTACGAGCGAGCAGTACTTC
TRBV9	TRBJ1-3	-	-	CASSNGNSGNTIYF	TGTGCCAGCAGCAACGGGAACTCTGGAAACACCATATATTTT